The source of this T cell receptor (beta chain) is a study of naive and memory T cell subsets. The study, taken as a whole, reports: This RNA-based method may be sensitive to activation-related transcript changes.

With V trimmed by 2 bases and J by 12 bases, 6 bases remained unmatched. The V gene's germline CDR1 is MDHEN and CDR2 SYDVKM. This CDR3 contains 13 residues. This clonotype was observed a handful of times. Its antigen remains unidentified. TCR cDNA received a 3' ligated oligonucleotide that carried a UMI. Adult healthy volunteers gave 2.5 ml peripheral blood for whole-blood RNA. Amplification of ligated cDNA took four PCR rounds with SP2 and nested alpha and beta constant primers. Reverse transcription of blood and skin TCR RNA was primed at alpha and beta constant regions. TCRdb fed the 5' RACE reads into MiXCR, producing one record per CDR3 protein. This table holds roughly 60,000 distinct CDR3 sequences, approximately 8% found once.

This sequence originates from a female donor in good health. The V gene is TRBV28, the J gene TRBJ2-1, with 8 bases identical to TRBD2. This CDR3 is CASSLAGTRRQFF. CDR3 nucleotide sequence: TGTGCCAGCAGTTTAGCCGGGACTAGACGGCAGTTCTTC.